Below, one TCR beta chain is given with its context. No antigen is known for it. The CDR3 contains 15 residues. CDR1 and CDR2 (germline): MDHEN, SYDVKM. The data are from a study of post-analysis software for immune sequencing data. Regarding the study as a whole: Elevated frequency relative to controls characterized several TRBV segments in patients, TRBV5-6, TRBV5-1 and TRBV20-1 among them.

Built from TCR beta cDNA, the libraries had unique molecular identifiers in them. TCRdb ran MiXCR on the PCR reads and lists one entry per CDR3 protein. The repertoire holds around 440,000 distinct CDR3 sequences, roughly 46% seen once, with roughly an eighth in the top ten. The clonotype originates from a girl under 18 with multiple sclerosis. The chain employs TRBV28 and TRBJ2-7; D might be TRBD1 (6 bases). The J call may be incorrect, as the DNA end agrees better with TRBJ2-5. The sequenced sample was blood. The CDR3 bases are TGTGCCAGCAGTTTACAGGGGACGGATAAAGAGACCCAGTACTTC. This sequence encodes CASSLQGTDKETQYF.